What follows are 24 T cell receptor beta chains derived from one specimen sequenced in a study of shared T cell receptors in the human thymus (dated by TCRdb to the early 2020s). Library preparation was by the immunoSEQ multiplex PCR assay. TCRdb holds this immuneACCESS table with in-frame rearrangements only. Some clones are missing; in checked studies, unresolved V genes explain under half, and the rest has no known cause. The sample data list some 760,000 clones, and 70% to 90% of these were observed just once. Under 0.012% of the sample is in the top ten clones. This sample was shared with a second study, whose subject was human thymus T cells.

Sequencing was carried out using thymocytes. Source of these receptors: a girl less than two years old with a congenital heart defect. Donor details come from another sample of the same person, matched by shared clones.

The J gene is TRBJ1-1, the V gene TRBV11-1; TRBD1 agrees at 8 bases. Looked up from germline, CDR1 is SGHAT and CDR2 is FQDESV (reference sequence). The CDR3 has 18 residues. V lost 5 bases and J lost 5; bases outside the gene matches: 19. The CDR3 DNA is TGTGCCAGCAGCGGCCCCAACGACCGCCTACAGGGGGATACTGAAGCTTTCTTT. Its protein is CASSGPNDRLQGDTEAFF. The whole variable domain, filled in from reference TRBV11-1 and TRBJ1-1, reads EAEVAQSPRYKITEKSQAVAFWCDPISGHATLYWYRQILGQGPELLVQFQDESVVDDSQLPKDRFSAERLKGVDSTLKIQPAELGDSAMYLCASSGPNDRLQGDTEAFFGQGTRLTVV.

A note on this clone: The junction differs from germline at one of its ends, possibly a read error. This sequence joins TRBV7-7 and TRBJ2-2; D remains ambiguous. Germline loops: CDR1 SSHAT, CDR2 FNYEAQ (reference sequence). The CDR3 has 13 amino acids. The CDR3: CASSLAAGSVLFF. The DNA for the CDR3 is TGTGCTAGCAGCTTAGCTGCCGGGTCCGTGCTGTTTTTT. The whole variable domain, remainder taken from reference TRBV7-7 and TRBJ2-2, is GAGVSQSPRYKVTKRGQDVTLRCDPISSHATLYWYQQALGQGPEFLTYFNYEAQPDKSGLPSDRFSAERPEGSISTLTIQRTEQRDSAMYRCASSLAAGSVLFFGEGSRLTVL.

CDR3 nucleotides: TGCAGCGCCCGATGGGGGGAGGGCTACACCTTC. Protein: CSARWGEGYTF. This chain connects TRBV29-1 to TRBJ1-2; D perhaps matches TRBD1 (5 bases). This CDR3 spans 11 amino acids. Germline CDR1 and CDR2: SQVTM and ANQGSEA. Between the trimmed V and J ends, which lost 7 bases and 8 bases, there was a span of 14 bases.

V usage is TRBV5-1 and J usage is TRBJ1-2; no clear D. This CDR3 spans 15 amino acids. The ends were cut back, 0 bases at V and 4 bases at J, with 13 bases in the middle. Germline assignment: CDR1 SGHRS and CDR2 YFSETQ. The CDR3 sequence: CASSLDVSGSYGYTF. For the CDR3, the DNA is TGCGCCAGCAGCTTGGATGTATCGGGGAGCTATGGCTACACCTTC. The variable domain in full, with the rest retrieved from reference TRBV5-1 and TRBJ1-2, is KAGVTQTPRYLIKTRGQQVTLSCSPISGHRSVSWYQQTPGQGLQFLFEYFSETQRNKGNFPGRFSGRQFSNSRSEMNVSTLELGDSALYLCASSLDVSGSYGYTFGSGTRLTVV.

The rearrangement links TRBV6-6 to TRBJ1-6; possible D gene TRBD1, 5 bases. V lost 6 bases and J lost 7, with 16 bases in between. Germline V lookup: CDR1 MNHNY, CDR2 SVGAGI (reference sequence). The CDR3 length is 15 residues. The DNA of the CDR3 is TGTGCCAGCAGCCTCCTTACAGGAGAGAATTCACCCCTCCACTTT. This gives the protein CASSLLTGENSPLHF.

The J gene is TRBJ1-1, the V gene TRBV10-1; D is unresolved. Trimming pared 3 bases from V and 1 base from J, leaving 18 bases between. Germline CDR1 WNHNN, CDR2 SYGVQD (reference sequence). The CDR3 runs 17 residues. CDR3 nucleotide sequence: TGCGCCAGCAGTGATTCGGTTCCAAAAGCCCGGAACACTGAAGCTTTCTTT. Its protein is CASSDSVPKARNTEAFF.

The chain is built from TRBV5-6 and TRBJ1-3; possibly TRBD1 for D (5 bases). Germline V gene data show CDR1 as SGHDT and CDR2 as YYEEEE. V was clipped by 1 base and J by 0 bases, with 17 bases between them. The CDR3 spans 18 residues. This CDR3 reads CASSLRAGKNPSGNTIYF. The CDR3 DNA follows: TGTGCCAGCAGCTTGCGGGCAGGGAAGAACCCCTCTGGAAACACCATATATTTT.

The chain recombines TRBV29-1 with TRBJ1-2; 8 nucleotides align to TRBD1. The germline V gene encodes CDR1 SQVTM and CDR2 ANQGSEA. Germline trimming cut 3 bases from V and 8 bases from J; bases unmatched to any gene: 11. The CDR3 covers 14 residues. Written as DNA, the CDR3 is TGCAGCGTTGAGCAGGGGGCCCCCTATAAGGGCTACACCTTC. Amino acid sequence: CSVEQGAPYKGYTF.

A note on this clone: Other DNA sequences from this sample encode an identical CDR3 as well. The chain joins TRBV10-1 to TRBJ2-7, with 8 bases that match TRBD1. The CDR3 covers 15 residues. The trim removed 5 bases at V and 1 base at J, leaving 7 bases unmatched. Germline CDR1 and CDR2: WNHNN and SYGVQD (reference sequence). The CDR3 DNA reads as TGCGCCAGCAGTCCCGGGACAGGTTCATCCTACGAGCAGTACTTC. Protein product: CASSPGTGSSYEQYF.

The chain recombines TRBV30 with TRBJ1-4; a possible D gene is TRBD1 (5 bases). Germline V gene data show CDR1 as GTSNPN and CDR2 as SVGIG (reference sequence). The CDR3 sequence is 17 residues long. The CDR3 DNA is TGTGGCTCAGAACCCCAGGGTCTTCATGCAACTAATGAAAAACTGTTTTTT. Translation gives CGSEPQGLHATNEKLFF.

The CDR3 DNA is TGTGCCAGCAGTCATTCGGGGGGGTTCTATGGCTACACCTTC. Amino acid sequence: CASSHSGGFYGYTF. V gene TRBV6-5 combines with J gene TRBJ1-2; D possibly corresponds to TRBD1 (5 bases). Germline lookup yields CDR1 MNHEY and CDR2 SVGAGI. Trimming cost V 5 bases and J 4 bases, with 14 bases left between them. This CDR3 comprises 14 residues.

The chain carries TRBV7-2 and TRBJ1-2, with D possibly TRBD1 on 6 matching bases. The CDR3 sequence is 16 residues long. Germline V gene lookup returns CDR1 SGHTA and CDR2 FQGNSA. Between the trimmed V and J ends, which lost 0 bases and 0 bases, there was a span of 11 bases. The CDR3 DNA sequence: TGTGCCAGCAGCTTAGCGGTGGACAGACCTAACTATGGCTACACCTTC. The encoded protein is CASSLAVDRPNYGYTF.

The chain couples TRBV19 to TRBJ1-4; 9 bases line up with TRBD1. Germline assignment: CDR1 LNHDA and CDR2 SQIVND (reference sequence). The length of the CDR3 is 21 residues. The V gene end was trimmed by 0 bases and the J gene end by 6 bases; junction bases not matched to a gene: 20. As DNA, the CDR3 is TGTGCCAGTAGTATAGATCGTGGTGGGGACAGGGCCCTCTCCCCCCATGAAAAACTGTTTTTT. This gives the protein CASSIDRGGDRALSPHEKLFF.

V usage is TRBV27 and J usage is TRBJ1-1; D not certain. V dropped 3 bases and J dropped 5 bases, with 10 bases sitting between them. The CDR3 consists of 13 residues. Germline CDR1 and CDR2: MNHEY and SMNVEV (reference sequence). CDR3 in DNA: TGTGCCAGCAGTTTCAGTGCCTGGACTGAAGCTTTCTTT. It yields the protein CASSFSAWTEAFF.

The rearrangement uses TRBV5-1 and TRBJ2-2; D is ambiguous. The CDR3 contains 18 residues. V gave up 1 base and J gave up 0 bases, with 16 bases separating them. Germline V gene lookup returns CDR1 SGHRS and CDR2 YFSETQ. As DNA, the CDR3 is TGCGCCAGCAGCTTGTTGCCCCGCGCGCATGCGAACACCGGGGAGCTGTTTTTT. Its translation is CASSLLPRAHANTGELFF.

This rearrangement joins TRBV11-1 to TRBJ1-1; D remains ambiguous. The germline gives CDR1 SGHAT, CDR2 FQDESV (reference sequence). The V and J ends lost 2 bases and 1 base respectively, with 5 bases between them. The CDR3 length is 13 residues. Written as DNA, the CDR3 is TGTGCCAGCAGCTTACAGGCGAACACTGAAGCTTTCTTT. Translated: CASSLQANTEAFF.

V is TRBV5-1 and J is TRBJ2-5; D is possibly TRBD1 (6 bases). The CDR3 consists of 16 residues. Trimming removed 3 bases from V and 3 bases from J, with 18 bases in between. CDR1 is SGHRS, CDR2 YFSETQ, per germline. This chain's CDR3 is CASSSRTGWWKETQYF. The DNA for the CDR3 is TGCGCCAGCAGCTCTCGAACAGGGTGGTGGAAAGAGACCCAGTACTTC.

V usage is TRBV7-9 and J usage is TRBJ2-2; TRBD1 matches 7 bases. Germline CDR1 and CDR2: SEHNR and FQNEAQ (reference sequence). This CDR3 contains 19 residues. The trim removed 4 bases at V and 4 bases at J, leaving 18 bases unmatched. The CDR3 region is CASSSLEGADEESTGELFF. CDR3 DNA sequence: TGTGCCAGCAGCTCTCTCGAGGGGGCGGACGAAGAGAGCACCGGGGAGCTGTTTTTT.

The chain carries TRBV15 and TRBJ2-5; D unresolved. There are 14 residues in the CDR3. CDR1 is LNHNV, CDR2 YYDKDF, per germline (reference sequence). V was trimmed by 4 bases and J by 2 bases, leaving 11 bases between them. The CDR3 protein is CATSIEEPQETQYF. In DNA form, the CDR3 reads TGTGCCACCAGCATTGAGGAGCCGCAAGAGACCCAGTACTTC.

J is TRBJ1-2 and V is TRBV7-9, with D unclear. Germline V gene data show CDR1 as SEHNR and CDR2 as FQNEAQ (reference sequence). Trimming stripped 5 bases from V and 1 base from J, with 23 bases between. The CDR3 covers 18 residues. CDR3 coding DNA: TGTGCCAGCAGCCGGTCTTTACGCTACCTAATACGTAACTATGGCTACACCTTC. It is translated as CASSRSLRYLIRNYGYTF. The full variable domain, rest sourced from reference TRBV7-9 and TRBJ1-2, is DTGVSQNPRHKITKRGQNVTFRCDPISEHNRLYWYRQTLGQGPEFLTYFQNEAQLEKSRLLSDRFSAERPKGSFSTLEIQRTEQGDSAMYLCASSRSLRYLIRNYGYTFGSGTRLTVV.

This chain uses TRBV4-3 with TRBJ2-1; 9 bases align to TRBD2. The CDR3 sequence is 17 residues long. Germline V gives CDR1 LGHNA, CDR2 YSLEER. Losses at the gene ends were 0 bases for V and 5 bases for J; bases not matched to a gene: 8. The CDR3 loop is CASSQEEGGGADNEQFF. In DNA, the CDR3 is TGCGCCAGCAGCCAAGAGGAGGGCGGGGGGGCCGACAATGAGCAGTTCTTC.

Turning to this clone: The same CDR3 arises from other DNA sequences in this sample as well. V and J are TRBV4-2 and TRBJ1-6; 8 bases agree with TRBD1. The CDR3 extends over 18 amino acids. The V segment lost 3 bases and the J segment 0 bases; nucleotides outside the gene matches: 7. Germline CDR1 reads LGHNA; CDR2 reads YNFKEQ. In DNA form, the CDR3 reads TGTGCCAGCAGCCAGACAAACAGGGGGAGCTCCTATAATTCACCCCTCCACTTT. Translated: CASSQTNRGSSYNSPLHF.

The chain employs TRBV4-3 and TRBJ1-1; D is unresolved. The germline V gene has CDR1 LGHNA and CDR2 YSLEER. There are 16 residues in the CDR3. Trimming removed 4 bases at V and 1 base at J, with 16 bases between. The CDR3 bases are TGCGCCAGCAGCCTAACCCCGAGGGAGGAGAACACTGAAGCTTTCTTT. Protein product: CASSLTPREENTEAFF.

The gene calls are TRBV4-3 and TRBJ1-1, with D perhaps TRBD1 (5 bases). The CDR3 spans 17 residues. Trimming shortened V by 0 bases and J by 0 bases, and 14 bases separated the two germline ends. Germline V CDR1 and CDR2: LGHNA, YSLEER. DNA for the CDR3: TGCGCCAGCAGCCAAGAAGGGGAGGGGCGCTTGAACACTGAAGCTTTCTTT. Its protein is CASSQEGEGRLNTEAFF.